The T cell receptor (beta chain) under discussion was sequenced for a study of beta chain features in type 1 diabetes. Findings and caveats of the study: PCR might favor shorter templates, but any such skew would affect patients and controls equally. Type 1 diabetes patients had moderately but significantly shorter TCRB CDR3s in all four CD4+ subsets. VDJ junctions sequenced from type 1 diabetes patients showed fewer insertions and more deletions.

Each of the sorted populations had a purity greater than 98%. As for this clone: Antigen unknown. Sequence at one end of the junction differs from germline and may be a read error.

cDNA synthesis used the whole RNA isolate, giving expressed TCRB sequences. The method was immunoSEQ multiplex PCR; TCRdb's version includes in-frame clones alone and lacks a portion of them. The table lists some 150,000 clones, around an eighth of them singletons. The CDR3 covers 15 residues. CDR1 and CDR2 (germline): SEHNR, FQNEAQ (reference sequence). Sequencing was carried out using central memory CD4+ T cells from blood. This TCR came from a man between 18 and 35 years old with type 1 diabetes. V and J are TRBV7-9 and TRBJ2-2; 12 positions agree with TRBD2. The CDR3 sequence is CASSLGLAGTGELFF. As DNA, the CDR3 is TGTGCCAGCAGTTTAGGACTAGCGGGGACCGGGGAGCTGTTTTTT.